This TCR beta chain was observed in a study of identical twins. TCRdb passed the 5' RACE reads through MiXCR, listing each CDR3 protein once. This table holds about 690,000 distinct CDR3 sequences, 21% found once. Trimming removed 7 bases at V and 5 bases at J, with 20 bases between. Germline V CDR1 and CDR2: MNHNS, SASEGT. This CDR3 has 15 residues. This clonotype was observed a handful of times. The same data also contributed to another study, on T cells expressing NK-cell markers.

The gene calls are TRBV6-1 and TRBJ2-5; possibly TRBD2 for D (6 bases). The sample consisted of PBMCs. The clonotype originates from a woman aged 18-30 years in good health. CDR3 amino acids: CASTEDRGSVETQYF. The CDR3 bases are TGTGCCAGCACTGAGGATCGGGGGTCGGTGGAGACCCAGTACTTC.